This TCR beta chain came from a study of tumor-infiltrating lymphocytes in localized non-small cell lung cancer. Study details: Several tumor histologies, both smoking statuses, and some post-neoadjuvant chemotherapy samples were included.

Points on this clone: Its antigen remains unknown.

V lost 5 bases to trimming and J lost 6 bases; unmatched junction nucleotides: 5. CDR3 length equals 14 residues. The V gene's germline CDR1 is KGHSH and CDR2 LQKENI. Points from the study as a whole: Different pieces of the same tissue were used for each assay. Only some patients had TCR sequencing, depending on available tissue. T-cell fraction did not differ between immunotypes IM1 and IM2.

Some clones are missing from TCRdb's copy, which holds only in-frame ones; the method was immunoSEQ multiplex PCR. The table includes around 16,000 clones, 65% to 75% detected once. Sequences were obtained from lung tumor tissue. The genes are TRBV18 and TRBJ1-5; 9 bases agree with TRBD1. This TCR came from a human donor with non-small cell lung cancer. The CDR3 is CASSTGGLSQPQHF. CDR3 nucleotides: TGTGCCAGCTCAACAGGGGGCCTTAGTCAGCCCCAGCATTTT.